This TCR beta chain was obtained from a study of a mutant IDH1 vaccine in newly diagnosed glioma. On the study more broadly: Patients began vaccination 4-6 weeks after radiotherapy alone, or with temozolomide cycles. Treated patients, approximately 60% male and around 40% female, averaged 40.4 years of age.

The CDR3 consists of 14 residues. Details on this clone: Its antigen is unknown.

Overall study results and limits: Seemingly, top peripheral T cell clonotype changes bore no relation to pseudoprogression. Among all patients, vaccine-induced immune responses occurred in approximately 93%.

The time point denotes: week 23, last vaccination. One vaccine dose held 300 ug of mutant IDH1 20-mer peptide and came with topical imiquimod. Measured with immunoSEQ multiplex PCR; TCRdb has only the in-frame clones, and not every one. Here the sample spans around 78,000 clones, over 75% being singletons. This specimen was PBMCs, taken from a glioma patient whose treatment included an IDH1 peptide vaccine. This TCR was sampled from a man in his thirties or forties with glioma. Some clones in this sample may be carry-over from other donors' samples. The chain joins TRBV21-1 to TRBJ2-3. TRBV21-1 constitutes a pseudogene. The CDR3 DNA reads TGTGCCAGCAGCAAAGACCGGCACACAGATACGCAGTATTTT. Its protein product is CASSKDRHTDTQYF.